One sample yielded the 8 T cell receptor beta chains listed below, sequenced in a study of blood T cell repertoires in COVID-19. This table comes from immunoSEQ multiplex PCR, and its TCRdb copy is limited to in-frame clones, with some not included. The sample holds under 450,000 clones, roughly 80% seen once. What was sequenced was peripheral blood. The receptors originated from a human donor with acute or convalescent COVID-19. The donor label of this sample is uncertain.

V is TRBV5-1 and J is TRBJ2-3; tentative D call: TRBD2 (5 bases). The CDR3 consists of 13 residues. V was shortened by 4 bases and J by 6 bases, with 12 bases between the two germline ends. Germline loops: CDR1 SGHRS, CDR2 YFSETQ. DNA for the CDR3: TGCGCCAGCAGCAGACTACCTAGGGATACGCAGTATTTT. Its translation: CASSRLPRDTQYF.

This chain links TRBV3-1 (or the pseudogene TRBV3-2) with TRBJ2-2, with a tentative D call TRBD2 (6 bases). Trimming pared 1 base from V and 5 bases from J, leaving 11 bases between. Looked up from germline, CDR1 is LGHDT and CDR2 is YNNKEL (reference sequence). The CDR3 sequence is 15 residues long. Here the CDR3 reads CASSQVGRLTGELFF. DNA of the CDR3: TGTGCCAGCAGCCAAGTCGGGAGATTGACCGGGGAGCTGTTTTTT.

The CDR3, as DNA: TGTGCCAGCAGTTACTCGACCCGGGGGGGGAGCACTGAAGCTTTCTTT. The encoded protein is CASSYSTRGGSTEAFF. This chain joins TRBV6-2 or TRBV6-3 and TRBJ1-1; D might be TRBD1 (5 bases). Germline V CDR1 and CDR2: MNHEY, SVGEGT. The V end lost 0 bases, the J end lost 4 bases, and 15 bases lay between the germline ends. CDR3 length: 16 amino acids.

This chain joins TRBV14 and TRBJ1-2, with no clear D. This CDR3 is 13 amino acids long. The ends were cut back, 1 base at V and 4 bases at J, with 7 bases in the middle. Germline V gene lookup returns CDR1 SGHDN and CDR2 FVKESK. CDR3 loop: CASSQAQVYGYTF. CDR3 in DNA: TGTGCCAGCAGCCAAGCTCAGGTCTATGGCTACACCTTC.

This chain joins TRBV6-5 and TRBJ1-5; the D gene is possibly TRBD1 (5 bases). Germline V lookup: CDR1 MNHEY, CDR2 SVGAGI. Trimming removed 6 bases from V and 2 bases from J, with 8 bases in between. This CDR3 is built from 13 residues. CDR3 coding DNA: TGTGCCAGCAGGGGGGAGGGCAATCAGCCCCAGCATTTT. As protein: CASRGEGNQPQHF.

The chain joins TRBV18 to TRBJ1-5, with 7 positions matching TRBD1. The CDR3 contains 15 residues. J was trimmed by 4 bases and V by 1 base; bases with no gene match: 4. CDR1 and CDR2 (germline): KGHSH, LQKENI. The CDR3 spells CASSPRQGWNQPQHF. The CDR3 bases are TGTGCCAGCTCACCACGACAGGGATGGAATCAGCCCCAGCATTTT.

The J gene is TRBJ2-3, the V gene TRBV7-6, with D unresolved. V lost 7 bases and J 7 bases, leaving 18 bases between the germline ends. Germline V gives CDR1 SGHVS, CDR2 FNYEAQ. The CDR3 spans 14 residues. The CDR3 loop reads CASTPISSPYTQYF. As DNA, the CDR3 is TGTGCCAGCACGCCGATTAGCAGCCCGTATACGCAGTATTTT. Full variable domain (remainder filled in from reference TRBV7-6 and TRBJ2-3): GAGVSQSPRYKVTKRGQDVALRCDPISGHVSLYWYRQALGQGPEFLTYFNYEAQQDKSGLPNDRFSAERPEGSISTLTIQRTEQRDSAMYRCASTPISSPYTQYFGPGTRLTVL.

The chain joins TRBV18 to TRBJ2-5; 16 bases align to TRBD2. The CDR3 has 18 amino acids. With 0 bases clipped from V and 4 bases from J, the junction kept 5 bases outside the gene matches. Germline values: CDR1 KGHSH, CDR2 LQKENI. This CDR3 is CASSPPGLAGGQGETQYF. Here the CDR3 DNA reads TGTGCCAGCTCACCACCGGGACTAGCGGGGGGGCAAGGAGAGACCCAGTACTTC.